Below, 18 T cell receptor beta chains from the same sample are listed, as sequenced in a study of a mutant IDH1 vaccine in newly diagnosed glioma. The antigens of these receptors remain unknown. Time point reported: week 47, end of study. Doses of 300 ug of mutant IDH1 20-mer peptide were given with topical imiquimod. Profiling relied on immunoSEQ multiplex PCR, and the TCRdb table lists in-frame clones only, not all of them. The repertoire holds 84,000 or so clones, with over 75% as singletons. The input for sequencing was PBMCs, taken from a glioma patient whose treatment included an IDH1 peptide vaccine. The receptors were sampled from a man aged 35-49 years with glioma.

Only a few counts were recorded for this clone. This chain joins TRBV19 and TRBJ1-5, with 8 bases matching TRBD1. The CDR3 runs 15 residues. The ends lost 3 bases at V and 7 bases at J; junction bases unmatched: 8. Looked up from germline, CDR1 is LNHDA and CDR2 is SQIVND (reference sequence). CDR3 in DNA: TGTGCCAGTAGTATCCCCGGACAGGGCGCACAGCCCCAGCATTTT. It encodes CASSIPGQGAQPQHF.

The V gene is TRBV9, the J gene TRBJ2-2; 10 nucleotides match TRBD2. Germline CDR1 and CDR2: SGDLS and YYNGEE. The CDR3 runs 20 residues. With 3 bases clipped from V and 6 bases from J, the junction kept 20 bases outside the gene matches. The DNA of the CDR3 is TGTGCCAGCAGCGGGAGCGGGCGTAGCGGGAGGCGTCGTTCCGCCGGGGAGCTGTTTTTT. Amino acid sequence: CASSGSGRSGRRRSAGELFF.

This sequence joins TRBV7-2 and TRBJ2-5; 7 nucleotides align to TRBD2. Unmatched junction bases numbered 6, after V lost 0 bases and J lost 5 bases. The germline V gene has CDR1 SGHTA and CDR2 FQGNSA. The CDR3 totals 15 residues. CDR3: CASSLAGGIGETQYF. Here the CDR3 DNA reads TGTGCCAGCAGCTTAGCGGGAGGGATCGGGGAGACCCAGTACTTC.

This clone was picked up a small number of times. The V gene is TRBV12-1, the J gene TRBJ1-4. TRBV12-1 is flagged as a pseudogene. There are 11 residues in the CDR3. The CDR3 is CASSFWEKLFF. The CDR3 coding sequence is TGTGCCAGCAGCTTTTGGGAAAAACTGTTTTTT.

The chain carries TRBV19 and TRBJ1-6, with D tentatively TRBD1 (5 bases). CDR1 is LNHDA, CDR2 SQIVND, per germline (reference sequence). Trimming took 6 bases from V and 12 from J, leaving 12 bases between them. This CDR3 spans 12 amino acids. The CDR3 DNA reads TGTGCCAGTAGCGACAGCCGGCTACCCCTCCACTTT. It yields the protein CASSDSRLPLHF.

V usage is TRBV5-5 and J usage is TRBJ2-2; D may be TRBD2 (6 bases). The CDR3 consists of 15 residues. The V end was cut by 5 bases, the J end by 5 bases, with 16 bases between. Germline CDR1 reads SGHKS; CDR2 reads YYEKEE (reference sequence). CDR3 in amino acids: CASSLIGSSTGELFF. CDR3 DNA: TGTGCCAGCAGTTTAATCGGGAGTTCAACCGGGGAGCTGTTTTTT.

This clone is deemed medium-sized (0.01 to 0.1%). The V gene is TRBV9, the J gene TRBJ1-5; the D gene is possibly TRBD1 (5 bases). V was pared by 0 bases and J by 1 base, with 5 bases between. Germline V gene data show CDR1 as SGDLS and CDR2 as YYNGEE. The CDR3 is made up of 14 amino acids. This CDR3 reads CASSVGQSNQPQHF. CDR3 nucleotides: TGTGCCAGCAGCGTAGGACAGAGCAATCAGCCCCAGCATTTT.

V and J are TRBV9 and TRBJ2-4; D remains ambiguous. Germline lookup yields CDR1 SGDLS and CDR2 YYNGEE. CDR3 length equals 15 residues. V lost 0 bases and J lost 7, with 14 bases in between. CDR3 amino acids: CASSVAGPPSNIQYF. The CDR3 DNA is TGTGCCAGCAGCGTAGCCGGCCCCCCAAGTAACATTCAGTACTTC.

The CDR3 DNA follows: TGTGCCAGCAGCTTAGTAGTAGGCTCAGCTAGCACAGATACGCAGTATTTT. As protein: CASSLVVGSASTDTQYF. The V and J genes are TRBV7-9 and TRBJ2-3, with D unresolved. This CDR3 region has 17 residues. Germline CDR1 reads SEHNR; CDR2 reads FQNEAQ (reference sequence). Trimming shortened V by 1 base and J by 0 bases, and 14 bases separated the two germline ends.

On this clone: At one of its ends the junction is not consistent with the germline gene, which may arise from a read error. This chain uses TRBV6-1 with TRBJ1-1; TRBD1 matches 8 bases. This CDR3 contains 11 residues. The germline gives CDR1 MNHNS, CDR2 SASEGT. The chain's CDR3 is CAGSVDRALRF. The CDR3 DNA is TGTGCCGGCAGTGTGGACAGGGCCTTGCGTTTT.

The genes are TRBV11-2 and TRBJ1-6; 10 bases are shared with TRBD1. This CDR3 spans 15 amino acids. CDR1 and CDR2 (germline): SGHAT, FQNNGV. Trimming at V came to 5 bases and at J to 3 bases, leaving 1 base not matched to a gene. The CDR3 protein is CASSRDRGYNSPLHF. CDR3 nucleotide sequence: TGTGCCAGCAGCCGGGACAGGGGCTATAATTCACCCCTCCACTTT.

The chain has TRBV5-5 and TRBJ2-1; 9 bases match TRBD2. Germline V lookup: CDR1 SGHKS, CDR2 YYEKEE (reference sequence). This CDR3 spans 17 amino acids. V lost 1 base to trimming and J lost 3 bases; unmatched junction nucleotides: 8. CDR3 sequence (DNA): TGTGCCAGCAGCTTGCTGGGGGTAGCGGGGGTCTACAATGAGCAGTTCTTC. Its translation is CASSLLGVAGVYNEQFF. The variable domain in full, with the rest retrieved from reference TRBV5-5 and TRBJ2-1, is DAGVTQSPTHLIKTRGQQVTLRCSPISGHKSVSWYQQVLGQGPQFIFQYYEKEERGRGNFPDRFSARQFPNYSSELNVNALLLGDSALYLCASSLLGVAGVYNEQFFGPGTRLTVL.

V is TRBV18 and J is TRBJ2-1; D tentatively fits TRBD1 or TRBD2 (5 bases each). The V gene's germline CDR1 is KGHSH and CDR2 LQKENI. Deletions cut 9 bases from V and 8 bases from J, with 17 bases between. The CDR3 consists of 13 residues. The DNA for the CDR3 is TGTGCCAGTAGAGGGGCCCTCTTCGATGAGCAGTTCTTC. It is translated as CASRGALFDEQFF.

This clone is classed as medium-sized. The chain recombines TRBV7-2 with TRBJ1-1; D gene ambiguous. V was clipped by 1 base and J by 4 bases, with 16 bases between them. The germline V gene encodes CDR1 SGHTA and CDR2 FQGNSA. The CDR3 totals 16 residues. The CDR3 DNA sequence: TGTGCCAGCAGCTTAGACGGGCCTCAAAAGGGCACTGAAGCTTTCTTT. Residues: CASSLDGPQKGTEAFF.

The chain couples TRBV6-1 to TRBJ2-3; 11 bases align to TRBD2. This CDR3 region has 16 residues. With 1 base clipped from V and 5 bases from J, the junction kept 5 bases outside the gene matches. Germline V gene sequence: CDR1 MNHNS, CDR2 SASEGT. For the CDR3, the DNA is TGTGCCAGCAGTGAAGTTAGCGGGGGGGCCGGAGATACGCAGTATTTT. This encodes CASSEVSGGAGDTQYF.

This clone showed up just a few times. This sequence joins TRBV4-2 and TRBJ1-4, with a possible D match to TRBD1 (5 bases). This CDR3 has 13 amino acids. In germline, CDR1 is LGHNA, CDR2 YNFKEQ. Trimming removed 1 base at V and 7 bases at J, with 7 bases between. In nucleotides, the CDR3 is TGTGCCAGCAGCCAAGGGGGCGGTGAAAAACTGTTTTTT. Translation gives CASSQGGGEKLFF.

The V and J genes are TRBV9 and TRBJ2-7; D unclear. Germline CDR1 SGDLS, CDR2 YYNGEE. The CDR3 is 11 residues long. The V end was cut by 3 bases, the J end by 1 base, with 2 bases between. The CDR3 here is CASSASYEQYF. The CDR3 nucleotides are TGTGCCAGCAGCGCTTCCTACGAGCAGTACTTC.

DNA of the CDR3: TGTGCCAGCAGCCCCTCACGGCGGGGCACAGATACGCAGTATTTT. It encodes CASSPSRRGTDTQYF. The chain carries TRBV7-2 and TRBJ2-3, with D maybe TRBD2 (5 bases). The CDR3 is made up of 15 amino acids. CDR1 and CDR2 (germline): SGHTA, FQGNSA. Trimming stripped 5 bases from V and 1 base from J, with 13 bases between.